This TCR beta chain was identified in a study of CD8 T cells in Susac syndrome. For the study at large: Within the sequenced Susac syndrome patient group, five or six exhibited active disease and eight were in remission.

With random hexamers, reverse transcription was performed on roughly 0.45 to 1 ug of RNA. immunoSEQ multiplex PCR amplified TCR beta CDR3 across 54 Vbeta, 13 Jbeta. TCRdb independently ran MiXCR on the immunoSEQ multiplex PCR reads; one entry per CDR3 protein. In the table there are 110,000 to 150,000 distinct CDR3 sequences, approximately 94% of which are singletons. V dropped 5 bases and J dropped 2; count of bases not matched to a gene: 8. The CDR3 is 16 amino acids. Overall study results and limits: The study conceded that its TCR sequencing and HLA analysis involved relatively few individuals.

For this clonotype: The antigen is not known.

Diagnostic criteria defined recently for definite or probable disease were met by the Susac syndrome patients. The specimen sequenced was CD4+ T cells from PBMCs. V and J are TRBV12-3 or TRBV12-4 and TRBJ2-4; 8 bases line up with TRBD1. This receptor was obtained from a human donor with Susac syndrome. The CDR3 loop reads CASSPDRVSSKNIQYF. In nucleotides, the CDR3 is TGTGCCAGCAGTCCGGACAGGGTTTCTTCCAAAAACATTCAGTACTTC.